This entry describes one TCR beta chain. Its antigen is currently not known. Within one base of it there is no much larger clone, and no base qualities were kept. PBMCs were isolated by Ficoll-Paque density gradient centrifugation. The sample is drawn from a study of T-cell memory formation after mild COVID-19 (dated by TCRdb to about 2021). Looking at the study overall: TCR sequence clusters from the two donors were found to be largely donor specific. Two young, previously healthy adult volunteers, one female and one male, were included in the cohort. T-cell clones expanding and contracting after mild COVID-19 in a couple of donors were tracked by longitudinal TCRalpha and TCRbeta repertoire sequencing.

The full study reports these points: Balanced CD4/CD8 phenotypes were observed for clones contracting from day 15 to 85, whereas a bias towards CD4+ was observed for a second wave of clones expanding from day 15 to 37. The detection of some responding clones in pre-infection memory suggests that pre-existing cross-reactive memory T cells joined the SARS-CoV-2 response. Only a couple of mild cases were covered in the study, and larger cohorts including severe cases with pre-infection samples were considered necessary. Contracting CD4+ clones were located mainly in the CM and EM memory subsets, whereas CD8+ clones were found to be enriched in EMRA. SARS-CoV-2 specificity was not confirmed for the second-wave clones peaking on day 37.

The germline V gene encodes CDR1 SGHTA and CDR2 FQGNSA. Its CDR3 holds 14 amino acids, cysteine through phenylalanine. Only CDR3 DNA remains: 42 bases, in frame from the first base. V sheds 4 bases and J sheds 0 bases, leaving 10 bases between their ends. TCRdb shows the sequencer as Illumina NovaSeq 6000. TCRalpha and TCRbeta cDNA libraries were built by 5'RACE with constant-segment primers, adding sample barcodes and unique molecular identifiers. Trizol reagent was used to extract RNA from every sample. Library amplification was performed in two PCR steps, and a second sample barcode and Illumina TruSeq adapters were introduced in the second step. Sequencing of libraries was performed on an Illumina NovaSeq with 2 x 150 bp paired-end reads. Turning to the authors' computational methods: The reads were demultiplexed and collapsed into UMI-guided consensus sequences using migec v1.2.7. Using mixcr v2.1.11, UMI consensuses were aligned to TRA and TRB V and J templates and then assembled into clonotypes. A clonotype was counted as expanded or contracted only if both edgeR and NoisET called the change significant, with noise models trained on biological replicates. edgeR calls used a false discovery rate-adjusted p below 0.01 and a log2 fold-change threshold of 1. As an exploratory analysis of dynamics, max-normalized trajectories of the 1000 most abundant clonotypes were examined with PCA combined with hierarchical clustering. Separately sequenced CD4+ and CD8+ repertoires were used to assign the CD4 or CD8 phenotype of responding clones. The public reads were reprocessed in TCRdb via fastp at Q25 and MiXCR, keeping in-frame beta chains. CDR3 protein sequences are deduplicated, and each keeps its most common genes and DNA. The V and J calls and clone size are TCRdb's, not the authors'. In all, the sample holds some 150,000 distinct CDR3 sequences, and under 25% of those were seen once. The top ten constitute approximately 2.4% of the sample.

This chain is built from TRBV7-2 and TRBJ2-7; the D gene is perhaps TRBD1, from 5 matching bases. The origin of this receptor is an adult woman who had mild COVID-19 (a few samples of this study predate the infection). The sample titles of this study are shuffled in the database, so cell type and time point are left out; the donor was told from shared clones. Sequences were obtained from PBMCs or a T cell subset sorted from them (not recorded which). The CDR3 region has the sequence CASSSRQSSYEQYF. In nucleotide form, the sequence is TGTGCCAGCAGCTCACGACAGAGCTCCTACGAGCAGTACTTC.